A single sample is the source of the 21 T cell receptor beta chains below, sequenced in a study of T-cell memory formation after mild COVID-19. TCRdb ran MiXCR on the 5' RACE reads and lists one entry per CDR3 protein. This repertoire shows 400,000 to 450,000 distinct CDR3 sequences, 18% found once; its top ten account for about 22%. Sequenced input: PBMCs or a T cell subset sorted from them (not recorded which). The receptors here all came from a man aged 18 to 30 who had mild COVID-19 (a few samples of this study predate the infection). Cell type and time point are not known.

The CDR3: CASSRRGNEKLFF. CDR3 DNA sequence: TGTGCCAGCAGCCGTAGAGGGAACGAAAAACTGTTTTTT. This chain uses TRBV7-2 with TRBJ1-4; D remains unclear. CDR3 size: 13 residues. With 5 bases removed from V and 8 bases from J, the gap between germline ends came to 12 bases. Germline V gene data show CDR1 as SGHTA and CDR2 as FQGNSA.

This clonotype was picked up a small number of times. The V gene is TRBV7-2, the J gene TRBJ1-2; a weak D match, TRBD1 (5 bases). The ends were cut back, 1 base at V and 2 bases at J, with 11 bases in the middle. This CDR3 spans 15 amino acids. The germline V gene encodes CDR1 SGHTA and CDR2 FQGNSA. The CDR3: CASSLESGPNYGYTF. For the CDR3, the DNA is TGTGCCAGCAGCTTAGAGTCGGGGCCGAACTATGGCTACACCTTC.

This rearrangement joins TRBV11-3 to TRBJ2-3; D is ambiguous. Germline V gene lookup returns CDR1 SGHNT and CDR2 YENEEA. The V and J ends lost 5 bases and 4 bases respectively, with 10 bases between them. This CDR3 spans 13 amino acids. The CDR3: CASSTRRSDTQYF. The CDR3 DNA reads TGTGCCAGCAGCACACGACGGTCAGATACGCAGTATTTT.

The chain uses TRBV7-9 and TRBJ2-3, with TRBD1 as a possible D gene (6 bases). The V end lost 5 bases, the J end lost 2 bases, and 14 bases lay between the germline ends. The CDR3 runs 15 residues. CDR1 and CDR2 from the germline V gene are SEHNR and FQNEAQ (reference sequence). CDR3 sequence reads: CASSNRARITDTQYF. Written as DNA, the CDR3 is TGTGCCAGCAGCAACAGGGCGCGGATCACAGATACGCAGTATTTT.

The CDR3 region has the DNA TGCAGTGCTAGCTGGGTTAGTCCTTCGGAGCAGTACGTC. It codes for CSASWVSPSEQYV. The chain recombines TRBV20-1 with TRBJ2-7; the D is unclear. This CDR3 is built from 13 residues. V shed 3 bases and J shed 7 bases, with 16 bases lying between them. The germline V gene encodes CDR1 DFQATT and CDR2 SNEGSKA (reference sequence).

This chain links TRBV13 with TRBJ1-1, with D maybe TRBD1 (5 bases). V was shortened by 5 bases and J by 1 base, with 14 bases between the two germline ends. Germline V lookup: CDR1 PRHDT, CDR2 FYEKMQ (reference sequence). The CDR3 covers 15 residues. CDR3 in amino acids: CASSRSTGGNTEAFF. CDR3 coding DNA: TGTGCCAGCAGCCGTTCCACGGGGGGGAACACTGAAGCTTTCTTT.

This clonotype was observed a handful of times. The V and J genes are TRBV7-2 and TRBJ2-5; TRBD2 matches at 11 bases. Germline V lookup: CDR1 SGHTA, CDR2 FQGNSA. The CDR3 runs to 16 residues. V gave up 5 bases and J gave up 5 bases; unmatched junction bases: 10. As DNA, the CDR3 is TGTGCCAGCAGCCCTAGACTAGCGGGGTTGGGGGAGACCCAGTACTTC. It specifies CASSPRLAGLGETQYF.

The chain employs TRBV12-3 or TRBV12-4 and TRBJ2-6; D is unresolved. This CDR3 is built from 15 residues. V shed 2 bases and J shed 2 bases, with 7 bases lying between them. The CDR3 DNA sequence: TGTGCCAGCAGTTTAATCCGACCTGGGGCCAACGTCCTGACTTTC. Its protein product is CASSLIRPGANVLTF.

The chain has TRBV4-1 and TRBJ1-1; D not certain. Germline V gene lookup returns CDR1 MGHRA and CDR2 YSYEKL. V was cut by 3 bases and J by 0 bases, with 11 bases left in between. CDR3 length equals 15 residues. The CDR3 nucleotides are TGCGCCAGCAGCCACTCAGGATCCATGAACACTGAAGCTTTCTTT. Translating it yields CASSHSGSMNTEAFF.

Here the CDR3 DNA reads TGTGCCTGGACCAGGGTAAGGAGCACTGAAGCTTTCTTT. This codes for CAWTRVRSTEAFF. The chain couples TRBV30 to TRBJ1-1; a weak D match, TRBD1 (5 bases). V was trimmed by 4 bases and J by 4 bases, leaving 13 bases between them. This CDR3 is built from 13 residues. The V gene's germline CDR1 is GTSNPN and CDR2 SVGIG (reference sequence).

The J gene is TRBJ1-1, the V gene TRBV7-2; no reliable D call. Trimming removed 3 bases from V and 2 bases from J, with 13 bases in between. The CDR3 loop spans 15 amino acids. From germline, CDR1 is SGHTA and CDR2 FQGNSA. CDR3 amino acids: CASSLTEGSNTEAFF. CDR3 DNA sequence: TGTGCCAGCAGCTTGACGGAGGGAAGTAACACTGAAGCTTTCTTT.

There are many counts of this clonotype. The chain has TRBV7-9 and TRBJ1-1; no firm D call. Between the trimmed V and J ends, which lost 3 bases and 1 base, there was a span of 9 bases. The CDR3 is 14 residues long. CDR1 and CDR2 (germline): SEHNR, FQNEAQ (reference sequence). Here the CDR3 DNA reads TGTGCCAGCAGCTTTGAAGGAAAGAACACTGAAGCTTTCTTT. This translates into CASSFEGKNTEAFF. Full variable domain (missing parts from reference TRBV7-9 and TRBJ1-1): DTGVSQNPRHKITKRGQNVTFRCDPISEHNRLYWYRQTLGQGPEFLTYFQNEAQLEKSRLLSDRFSAERPKGSFSTLEIQRTEQGDSAMYLCASSFEGKNTEAFFGQGTRLTVV.

V usage is TRBV2 and J usage is TRBJ2-4; TRBD1 aligns across 7 bases. This CDR3 comprises 15 residues. Germline CDR1 is SNHLY and CDR2 is FYNNEI. Trimming took 6 bases from V and 6 from J; bases not matched to a gene: 11. For the CDR3, the DNA is TGTGCCAGCAGCCTAAGGGGGACAGCTCGAAACATTCAGTACTTC. Translated, it gives CASSLRGTARNIQYF. Supplemented by reference TRBV2 and TRBJ2-4, the full variable domain reads EPEVTQTPSHQVTQMGQEVILRCVPISNHLYFYWYRQILGQKVEFLVSFYNNEISEKSEIFDDQFSVERPDGSNFTLKIRSTKLEDSAMYFCASSLRGTARNIQYFGAGTRLSVL.

The rearrangement links TRBV5-4 to TRBJ2-5; D possibly corresponds to TRBD2 (5 bases). The V gene lost 4 bases and the J gene lost 3 bases, with 10 bases spanning the gap. Germline lookup yields CDR1 SGHNT and CDR2 YYREEE (reference sequence). This CDR3 is built from 13 residues. CDR3 DNA sequence: TGTGCCAGCAGCAAAGGGCGGGAAGAGACCCAGTACTTC. This gives the protein CASSKGREETQYF.

This clonotype was picked up a small number of times. The J gene is TRBJ2-5, the V gene TRBV28; D is ambiguous. CDR3 length: 11 residues. Germline-derived CDR1 and CDR2 are MDHEN and SYDVKM. The ends were cut back, 4 bases at V and 7 bases at J, with 7 bases in the middle. For the CDR3, the DNA is TGTGCCAGCAGTTCCTGGGGGACCCAGTACTTC. Encoded protein: CASSSWGTQYF. Complete variable domain (other parts from reference TRBV28 and TRBJ2-5): DVKVTQSSRYLVKRTGEKVFLECVQDMDHENMFWYRQDPGLGLRLIYFSYDVKMKEKGDIPEGYSVSREKKERFSLILESASTNQTSMYLCASSSWGTQYFGPGTRLLVL.

This clonotype was counted between two and nine times. J is TRBJ2-2 and V is TRBV9, with D perhaps TRBD2 (7 bases). The CDR3 loop spans 18 amino acids. CDR1 is SGDLS and CDR2 is YYNGEE in the germline V gene. Trimming left V 0 bases short and J 4 bases short, with 19 bases between. In DNA, the CDR3 is TGTGCCAGCAGCGTAGCCCGAGGGGGGGCATTTGTCACCGGGGAGCTGTTTTTT. Translation: CASSVARGGAFVTGELFF.

The chain employs TRBV7-8 and TRBJ2-2, with TRBD1 identical over 9 bases. The length of the CDR3 is 16 residues. Germline CDR1 is SGHVS and CDR2 is FQNEAQ. The junction had 6 bases not matched to a gene; V was cut back by 5 bases and J by 2 bases. CDR3 in amino acids: CASSHRDRANTGELFF. The CDR3 nucleotides read TGTGCCAGCAGCCACAGGGACAGGGCTAACACCGGGGAGCTGTTTTTT.

V gene TRBV20-1 combines with J gene TRBJ2-7; 9 bases are shared with TRBD2. Per germline, CDR1 DFQATT and CDR2 SNEGSKA (reference sequence). This CDR3 has 14 residues. Trimming at V came to 6 bases and at J to 3 bases, leaving 9 bases not matched to a gene. The CDR3, as DNA: TGCAGTGCGGAACCGGGACTAGCTCTCTACGAGCAGTACTTC. Translation gives CSAEPGLALYEQYF.

CDR3 coding DNA: TGCGCCAGCAGCCTCCGGACTGAATACAATGAGCAGTTCTTC. It specifies CASSLRTEYNEQFF. V and J are TRBV5-1 and TRBJ2-1; perhaps TRBD2 as D (5 bases). V shed 4 bases and J shed 4 bases, with 12 bases lying between them. This CDR3 comprises 14 residues. CDR1 is SGHRS and CDR2 is YFSETQ in the germline V gene.

The chain joins TRBV6-5 to TRBJ1-6; possible D gene TRBD1, 6 bases. The CDR3 is made up of 16 amino acids. Trimming took 0 bases from V and 10 from J, leaving 16 bases between them. Per the germline V gene, CDR1 is MNHEY and CDR2 is SVGAGI. CDR3 bases: TGTGCCAGCAGTTACTCGGGGGCTCTTGTAGGGTCACCCCTCCACTTT. This encodes CASSYSGALVGSPLHF.

The chain couples TRBV29-1 to TRBJ2-3; D might be TRBD2 (5 bases). Germline assignment: CDR1 SQVTM and CDR2 ANQGSEA. V lost 6 bases to trimming and J lost 4 bases, with 8 bases between them. This CDR3 is built from 11 residues. Here the CDR3 reads CSVRDPDTQYF. For the CDR3, the DNA is TGCAGCGTCCGGGATCCAGATACGCAGTATTTT.